This T cell receptor beta chain was identified during a study of blood T cell repertoires in COVID-19. Across the whole study: The origin of the acute and convalescent COVID-19 samples was the United States, Italy and Spain.

As processed by the authors: For nucleated cells, counts were estimated from reference gene primer amplification. TCRdb's table, derived via immunoSEQ multiplex PCR, lists solely in-frame clones and lacks some. V and J calls and clone size are copied from that table; D and trimming were computed from the DNA. The sample lists some 300,000 clones; around 90% were seen once. CDR1 is SGHAT and CDR2 is FQNNGV in the germline V gene. The J segment lost 3 bases and the V segment lost 5 bases, leaving 7 bases of the junction unmatched. The CDR3 contains 16 residues. Participants were placed into cohorts based on the clinical history they reported.

The sample taken for sequencing was PBMCs or T cells enriched from blood (not recorded which). The sequence was obtained from a woman under 30 with acute COVID-19. This sequence joins TRBV11-2 and TRBJ2-7; TRBD2 matches 13 bases. The CDR3 DNA reads TGTGCCAGCAGCGAAACCCGGACTAGCGGGAGCTACGAGCAGTACTTC. The encoded protein is CASSETRTSGSYEQYF.